Presented here are 11 T cell receptor beta chains from one specimen sequenced in a study of cytomegalovirus exposure and HLA in healthy donors. PCR amplification relied on 60 Vbeta primers (plus 13 Jbeta primers). Clones were read by immunoSEQ multiplex PCR, and TCRdb kept only the in-frame ones, dropping some. The table includes approximately 90,000 clones, about 76% detected once. Sequencing was performed on PBMCs. These receptors were taken from a woman aged 40 to 55 in good health and CMV-seronegative.

Comments on this clone: An end of the junction differs from the germline gene, which may be a read error. V and J are TRBV5-1 and TRBJ2-1; TRBD2 matches 7 bases. Germline lookup yields CDR1 SGHRS and CDR2 YFSETQ. The CDR3 loop spans 13 amino acids. The CDR3 nucleotides are TGCGCCAGCAGATTGGGAGGGATGGATGAGCAGTTCTTC. This codes for CASRLGGMDEQFF. Looking up the rest from reference TRBV5-1 and TRBJ2-1 gives the full variable domain: KAGVTQTPRYLIKTRGQQVTLSCSPISGHRSVSWYQQTPGQGLQFLFEYFSETQRNKGNFPGRFSGRQFSNSRSEMNVSTLELGDSALYLCASRLGGMDEQFFGPGTRLTVL.

This clone was counted only a few times. V gene TRBV5-4 combines with J gene TRBJ1-2; perhaps TRBD1 as D (6 bases). The CDR3 contains 12 residues. Trimming took 0 bases from V and 8 from J, leaving 8 bases between them. CDR1 is SGHNT, CDR2 YYREEE, per germline (reference sequence). The CDR3 loop reads CASSLGTEGYTF. The DNA for the CDR3 is TGTGCCAGCAGCTTGGGGACAGAAGGCTACACCTTC.

On this clone itself: The sample has other DNA sequences that encode this CDR3 too. V gene TRBV2 combines with J gene TRBJ1-1; no reliable D call. The length of the CDR3 is 13 residues. Between the trimmed V and J ends, which lost 4 bases and 2 bases, there was a span of 8 bases. Germline V gene data show CDR1 as SNHLY and CDR2 as FYNNEI. The CDR3 here is CASSAGLNTEAFF. The DNA for the CDR3 is TGTGCCAGCAGTGCTGGACTAAACACTGAAGCTTTCTTT.

The rearrangement links TRBV7-6 to TRBJ2-1; 9 bases agree with TRBD2. This CDR3 spans 15 amino acids. Germline V gene lookup returns CDR1 SGHVS and CDR2 FNYEAQ. Trimming cost V 1 base and J 6 bases; bases outside gene matches: 4. CDR3 protein: CASSLGLAGLNEQFF. The CDR3 DNA reads TGTGCCAGCAGCTTAGGTCTAGCGGGGCTCAATGAGCAGTTCTTC.

This clone has only one observation. The chain has TRBV10-3 and TRBJ1-2, with unresolved D. The germline V gene encodes CDR1 ENHRY and CDR2 SYGVKD. This CDR3 has 13 amino acids. V lost 3 bases and J 0 bases, leaving 5 bases between the germline ends. The CDR3 coding sequence is TGTGCCATCAGTGATTCCTCTAACTATGGCTACACCTTC. It yields the protein CAISDSSNYGYTF.

CDR3 nucleotides: TGTGCCAGTAGTATGGTCGGAGAGACCCAGTACTTC. Translated, it gives CASSMVGETQYF. The chain couples TRBV19 to TRBJ2-5, with D unresolved. CDR3 length equals 12 residues. In germline, CDR1 is LNHDA, CDR2 SQIVND (reference sequence). V was trimmed by 3 bases and J by 4 bases, leaving 6 bases between them.

This clone was observed a few times. In the same sample, other DNA sequences code for this CDR3. V is TRBV7-6 and J is TRBJ2-3; tentative D call: TRBD2 (6 bases). The CDR3 has 12 amino acids. V gave up 5 bases and J gave up 6 bases, with 9 bases separating them. Per the germline V gene, CDR1 is SGHVS and CDR2 is FNYEAQ. CDR3 DNA sequence: TGTGCCAGCAGCCACCGGGAGGATACGCAGTATTTT. Its protein product is CASSHREDTQYF. Full variable domain (missing parts from reference TRBV7-6 and TRBJ2-3): GAGVSQSPRYKVTKRGQDVALRCDPISGHVSLYWYRQALGQGPEFLTYFNYEAQQDKSGLPNDRFSAERPEGSISTLTIQRTEQRDSAMYRCASSHREDTQYFGPGTRLTVL.

V and J are TRBV6-5 and TRBJ1-2; TRBD1 aligns across 7 bases. Trimming removed 0 bases from V and 8 bases from J; junction bases left unmatched: 6. The germline V gene encodes CDR1 MNHEY and CDR2 SVGAGI. The CDR3 extends over 14 amino acids. The CDR3, as DNA: TGTGCCAGCAGTTACTCGAGGACAGGTGGCGGCTACACCTTC. Its translation: CASSYSRTGGGYTF.

V is TRBV6-4 and J is TRBJ2-5; a possible D gene is TRBD1 (5 bases). V was pared by 7 bases and J by 5 bases, with 17 bases between. The CDR3 length is 14 residues. CDR1 is MRHNA, CDR2 SNTAGT, per germline. CDR3 DNA: TGTGCCAGCAATCACAGGTCCCATGAGGAGACCCAGTACTTC. It is translated as CASNHRSHEETQYF.

In nucleotides, the CDR3 is TGTGCCAGCAGTTTATCCGGGTCGGGAGGCTACACCTTC. It encodes CASSLSGSGGYTF. The V and J genes are TRBV27 and TRBJ1-2, with unresolved D. Germline CDR1 is MNHEY and CDR2 is SMNVEV (reference sequence). The ends were cut back, 0 bases at V and 8 bases at J, with 10 bases in the middle. This CDR3 has 13 amino acids.

V gene TRBV9 combines with J gene TRBJ1-6; TRBD1 aligns across 7 bases. The CDR3 extends over 14 amino acids. The germline CDR1 and CDR2 sequences are SGDLS and YYNGEE. J was trimmed by 10 bases and V by 5 bases; bases with no gene match: 9. CDR3 sequence: CASRTGTKDSPLHF. The CDR3 DNA sequence: TGTGCCAGCAGGACAGGGACCAAAGACTCACCCCTCCACTTT.